The 6 T cell receptor beta chains listed next were all sequenced from one sample in a study of cytotoxic CD8 clonotypes in ibrutinib-treated CLL. Only in-frame clones appear in the TCRdb table, and some are missing; sequencing was by immunoSEQ multiplex PCR. The sample holds over 100,000 clones; 50% to 65% are singletons and the top ten take about 39%. Specimen: PBMCs, collected after 24 months of ibrutinib treatment. Receptor source: a human donor with chronic lymphocytic leukemia.

Comment on this clone: A much larger clone lies one base from this, so it may be a read error. Other DNA sequences in the sample encode the same CDR3. This chain connects TRBV29-1 to TRBJ1-2; D perhaps matches TRBD1 (5 bases). The CDR3 sequence is 16 residues long. Germline values: CDR1 SQVTM, CDR2 ANQGSEA. V was pared by 7 bases and J by 8 bases, with 29 bases between. This CDR3 is CSARGGSVEGTGGYTF. In DNA form, the CDR3 reads TGCAGCGCCCGGGGGGGGTCGGTGGAGGGGACGGGCGGCTACACCTTC. Full variable domain (missing parts from reference TRBV29-1 and TRBJ1-2): SAVISQKPSRDICQRGTSLTIQCQVDSQVTMMFWYRQQPGQSLTLIATANQGSEATYESGFVIDKFPISRPNLTFSTLTVSNMSPEDSSIYLCSARGGSVEGTGGYTFGSGTRLTVV.

This chain uses TRBV7-2 with TRBJ2-7; 9 bases are a match to TRBD2. The CDR3 sequence is 19 residues long. The germline CDR1 and CDR2 sequences are SGHTA and FQGNSA. V shed 1 base, J shed 4 bases, and the junction held 17 bases outside the gene matches. For the CDR3, the DNA is TGTGCCAGCAGCTTAGTAGTAGCGGGGGTTAGATCATACAAGTACGAGCAGTACTTC. Its translation: CASSLVVAGVRSYKYEQYF.

Of note for this clone: A far larger clone is a single base away, which makes a read error likely. The rearrangement uses TRBV2 and TRBJ1-4; TRBD1 is a possible D gene (5 bases). CDR3 size: 16 residues. CDR1 is SNHLY, CDR2 FYNNEI, per germline. V lost 6 bases to trimming and J lost 6 bases, with 20 bases between them. CDR3 loop: CASSRAGGGEDEKLFF. Here the CDR3 DNA reads TGTGCCAGCAGCAGGGCAGGCGGTGGGGAAGATGAAAAACTGTTTTTT.

The chain couples TRBV7-2 to TRBJ1-6; D perhaps matches TRBD1 (6 bases). Germline CDR1 and CDR2: SGHTA and FQGNSA. CDR3 length equals 14 residues. V was trimmed by 1 base and J by 14 bases, leaving 15 bases between them. The CDR3 DNA follows: TGTGCCAGCAGCTTAGGGGGACACCAGTCCTCCCTCCACTTT. Translation: CASSLGGHQSSLHF.

The V and J genes are TRBV9 and TRBJ1-1; D gene ambiguous. The CDR3 contains 12 residues. Germline CDR1 SGDLS, CDR2 YYNGEE. Between the trimmed V and J ends, which lost 4 bases and 8 bases, there was a span of 12 bases. The CDR3 DNA sequence: TGTGCCAGCAGCCCTCACCTAGGGGAAGCTTTCTTT. Encoded protein: CASSPHLGEAFF.

This clone has more than one count but fewer than ten. The V and J genes are TRBV5-4 and TRBJ1-2; 7 bases agree with TRBD1. The CDR3 totals 15 residues. V gave up 3 bases and J gave up 4 bases; unmatched junction bases: 9. Germline lookup yields CDR1 SGHNT and CDR2 YYREEE (reference sequence). The CDR3 DNA is TGTGCCAGCAGCTACCCATCGACAGGGCCCTATGGCTACACCTTC. This translates into CASSYPSTGPYGYTF. The whole variable domain, remainder taken from reference TRBV5-4 and TRBJ1-2, is ETGVTQSPTHLIKTRGQQVTLRCSSQSGHNTVSWYQQALGQGPQFIFQYYREEENGRGNFPPRFSGLQFPNYSSELNVNALELDDSALYLCASSYPSTGPYGYTFGSGTRLTVV.